These 4 T cell receptor beta chains share one sample of origin, sequenced in a study of blood T cell repertoires in COVID-19. The repertoire was sequenced with immunoSEQ multiplex PCR; TCRdb's copy has only in-frame clones and lacks some. In the table there are over 250,000 clones, 89% of which are singletons. Sequencing input: PBMCs or T cells enriched from blood (not recorded which). The receptors derive from a woman aged 55 to 70 who had recovered from COVID-19.

This chain connects TRBV19 to TRBJ1-5, with a tentative D call TRBD1 (6 bases). The CDR3 sequence is 14 residues long. V shed 4 bases and J shed 8 bases, with 15 bases lying between them. Germline V lookup: CDR1 LNHDA, CDR2 SQIVND (reference sequence). CDR3 protein: CASSNWGGWEPQHF. Here the CDR3 DNA reads TGTGCCAGTAGTAATTGGGGGGGCTGGGAGCCCCAGCATTTT.

This clone was counted a few times. The V call is TRBV4-1, the J call TRBJ1-1, with D hard to call. This CDR3 is built from 16 residues. The germline CDR1 and CDR2 sequences are MGHRA and YSYEKL. V was shortened by 0 bases and J by 2 bases, with 13 bases between the two germline ends. CDR3 in amino acids: CASSQDVTFINTEAFF. The CDR3 coding sequence is TGCGCCAGCAGCCAAGACGTGACATTTATTAACACTGAAGCTTTCTTT.

The chain employs TRBV5-5 and TRBJ2-1; no clear D. CDR1 SGHKS and CDR2 YYEKEE come from the germline V gene (reference sequence). The CDR3 sequence is 12 residues long. The germline V and J ends were trimmed by 4 bases and 10 bases, with 12 bases remaining between them. The CDR3 loop is CASSRPGVEQFF. The CDR3 DNA follows: TGTGCCAGCAGCCGCCCCGGAGTAGAGCAGTTCTTC.

The chain has TRBV7-3 and TRBJ1-1; 9 positions match TRBD1. Germline V gene data show CDR1 as SGHTA and CDR2 as FQGTGA. Trimming removed 6 bases from V and 5 bases from J; junction bases left unmatched: 7. The CDR3 contains 14 residues. The CDR3 here is CASSQDRGGTEAFF. The DNA of the CDR3 is TGTGCCAGCAGTCAGGACAGGGGCGGAACTGAAGCTTTCTTT. The whole variable domain, filled in from reference TRBV7-3 and TRBJ1-1, reads GAGVSQTPSNKVTEKGKYVELRCDPISGHTALYWYRQSLGQGPEFLIYFQGTGAADDSGLPNDRFFAVRPEGSVSTLKIQRTERGDSAVYLCASSQDRGGTEAFFGQGTRLTVV.